This TCR beta chain was sequenced in a study of Ad26.COV2.S vaccination and SARS-CoV-2 variants. Overall study: The study gave Ad26.COV2.S intramuscularly, once or twice 56 days apart.

TCRdb keeps only in-frame clones here, not all; method: immunoSEQ multiplex PCR. In the table there are some 290,000 clones, approximately 80% of which are singletons. This CDR3 contains 16 residues. Treatment here: around 19 received Ad26.COV2.S at low or high dose, single or two shots; a few received placebo; per-sample allocation not given. Specimens were obtained on day 63 following the first vaccine or placebo injection. Spike of the Wuhan-strain SARS-CoV-2 was expressed by an Ad26 vector, which formed the vaccine. The sample holds one count of this clone. V and J are TRBV1 and TRBJ1-6. TRBV1 is designated a pseudogene. This sample comprised peripheral blood, obtained in a trial of Ad26.COV2.S vaccine versus placebo. This receptor was obtained from a person between 18 and 60 years old who received the Ad26.COV2.S COVID-19 vaccine or a placebo. The CDR3 sequence is CTSSQSPGFGDSPLHF. CDR3 in DNA: TGCACCAGCAGCCAATCACCGGGGTTCGGAGATTCACCCCTCCACTTT.